The next 30 T cell receptor beta chains were all read from a single sample in a study of cytomegalovirus exposure and HLA in healthy donors. The PCR had 60 Vbeta and 13 Jbeta primers. Produced via immunoSEQ multiplex PCR; TCRdb's table is partial and in-frame only. The sample has around 100,000 clones, 74% seen once; the top ten hold 2% to 3%. Input material: PBMCs. The receptor set was obtained from a man aged 50-60 years in good health and CMV-seropositive.

This clone was seen a few times. The J gene is TRBJ1-2, the V gene TRBV4-1; D is unresolved. V lost 0 bases and J 4 bases, leaving 12 bases between the germline ends. From germline, CDR1 is MGHRA and CDR2 YSYEKL. The CDR3 contains 15 residues. CDR3 DNA sequence: TGCGCCAGCAGCCAAGAAGAGAGGGCCATCTATGGCTACACCTTC. Residues: CASSQEERAIYGYTF.

This chain links TRBV7-3 with TRBJ2-7; 11 bases line up with TRBD2. Trimming at V came to 11 bases and at J to 3 bases, leaving 3 bases not matched to a gene. CDR3 length equals 12 residues. The V gene's germline CDR1 is SGHTA and CDR2 FQGTGA. As DNA, the CDR3 is TGTGCCGGCACTAGCGGGAGCTACGAGCAGTACTTC. Its protein is CAGTSGSYEQYF.

The chain joins TRBV19 to TRBJ1-2, with a tentative D call TRBD1 (6 bases). CDR1 is LNHDA and CDR2 is SQIVND in the germline V gene (reference sequence). The CDR3 has 14 amino acids. V dropped 6 bases and J dropped 0 bases, with 11 bases sitting between them. The CDR3 region has the DNA TGTGCCAGTAGCCCGGGACACGCTAACTATGGCTACACCTTC. It encodes CASSPGHANYGYTF. Combining the CDR3 with reference TRBV19 and TRBJ1-2 gives the whole variable domain DGGITQSPKYLFRKEGQNVTLSCEQNLNHDAMYWYRQDPGQGLRLIYYSQIVNDFQKGDIAEGYSVSREKKESFPLTVTSAQKNPTAFYLCASSPGHANYGYTFGSGTRLTVV.

This clone was seen once. The chain is built from TRBV9 and TRBJ2-7; 9 bases match TRBD1. The germline CDR1 and CDR2 sequences are SGDLS and YYNGEE. This CDR3 is built from 15 residues. The ends lost 3 bases at V and 2 bases at J; junction bases unmatched: 6. CDR3 loop: CASSGPGQGPYEQYF. CDR3 bases: TGTGCCAGCAGCGGACCGGGACAGGGTCCCTACGAGCAGTACTTC.

The chain couples TRBV7-2 to TRBJ2-3; tentative D call: TRBD1 (6 bases). The V end lost 5 bases, the J end lost 7 bases, and 16 bases lay between the germline ends. Looked up from germline, CDR1 is SGHTA and CDR2 is FQGNSA. CDR3 length: 14 amino acids. The CDR3: CASSTGTRQYTQYF. The CDR3 DNA follows: TGTGCCAGCAGCACCGGGACACGGCAGTATACGCAGTATTTT.

The chain links TRBV2 to TRBJ2-7, with TRBD1 matching 10 bases. CDR3 length: 15 residues. The junction had 5 bases not matched to a gene; V was cut back by 1 base and J by 5 bases. CDR1 is SNHLY and CDR2 is FYNNEI in the germline V gene. The CDR3 DNA follows: TGTGCCAGCAGTGAAGTGGGGACAGGGGCCCACGAGCAGTACTTC. Translated, it gives CASSEVGTGAHEQYF.

The genes are TRBV6-1 and TRBJ1-1, with TRBD1 identical over 7 bases. The germline V gene encodes CDR1 MNHNS and CDR2 SASEGT. The CDR3 runs to 18 residues. Trimming at V came to 1 base and at J to 7 bases, leaving 18 bases not matched to a gene. The CDR3 region is CASSEGGSRGGLVDEAFF. CDR3 nucleotide sequence: TGTGCCAGCAGTGAAGGAGGATCGAGAGGGGGCCTCGTGGATGAAGCTTTCTTT.

Only a few counts were recorded for this clone. The gene calls are TRBV5-1 and TRBJ2-2; TRBD2 is a possible D gene (6 bases). V was cut by 3 bases and J by 6 bases, with 18 bases left in between. CDR1 is SGHRS and CDR2 is YFSETQ in the germline V gene. This CDR3 is built from 16 residues. This CDR3 is CASSWGTEINSGELFF. CDR3 nucleotide sequence: TGCGCCAGCAGCTGGGGGACTGAGATTAATTCCGGGGAGCTGTTTTTT.

The CDR3 DNA reads as TGTGCCAGCAGAGGCCCGGGGACAGGGGTCGGCGAGCAGTACTTC. Protein sequence: CASRGPGTGVGEQYF. The V call is TRBV2, the J call TRBJ2-7; TRBD1 aligns across 10 bases. Germline-derived CDR1 and CDR2 are SNHLY and FYNNEI. Losses at the gene ends were 6 bases for V and 6 bases for J; bases not matched to a gene: 11. CDR3 length equals 15 residues.

This clone came up a few times. The rearrangement joins TRBV6-6 to TRBJ2-3; 9 bases line up with TRBD1. In germline, CDR1 is MNHNY, CDR2 SVGAGI (reference sequence). The CDR3 consists of 14 residues. The trim removed 5 bases at V and 11 bases at J, leaving 11 bases unmatched. CDR3 region: CASSPGQGKRGQYF. As DNA, the CDR3 is TGTGCCAGCAGTCCCGGACAGGGGAAGCGAGGGCAGTATTTT.

The V and J genes are TRBV5-4 and TRBJ2-5; TRBD1 aligns across 11 bases. The CDR3 contains 16 residues. Per germline, CDR1 SGHNT and CDR2 YYREEE (reference sequence). With 10 bases clipped from V and 1 base from J, the junction kept 12 bases outside the gene matches. CDR3: CAAGTGGPSLQETQYF. CDR3 sequence (DNA): TGTGCCGCCGGGACAGGGGGTCCCTCTCTCCAAGAGACCCAGTACTTC.

The V gene is TRBV11-3, the J gene TRBJ2-7, with 7 bases identical to TRBD2. The germline V gene has CDR1 SGHNT and CDR2 YENEEA. The CDR3 runs to 15 residues. V lost 5 bases to trimming and J lost 0 bases; unmatched junction nucleotides: 7. The CDR3 DNA is TGTGCCAGCAGCCCCCCTGGCGGGAGCTCCTACGAGCAGTACTTC. Translating it yields CASSPPGGSSYEQYF.

The rearrangement uses TRBV30 and TRBJ2-1; 7 bases are a match to TRBD1. The length of the CDR3 is 16 residues. Germline CDR1 GTSNPN, CDR2 SVGIG (reference sequence). J was trimmed by 0 bases and V by 2 bases; bases with no gene match: 7. This chain's CDR3 is CAWSIGAGGSYNEQFF. In DNA, the CDR3 is TGTGCCTGGAGTATAGGTGCAGGGGGCTCCTACAATGAGCAGTTCTTC.

This clone was seen a few times. Distinct nucleotide sequences in the sample also encode this CDR3. The rearrangement joins TRBV5-4 to TRBJ2-2, with a possible D match to TRBD1 (5 bases). Germline V gives CDR1 SGHNT, CDR2 YYREEE (reference sequence). This CDR3 has 14 amino acids. V was pared by 4 bases and J by 1 base, with 8 bases between. CDR3 region: CASSLDKNTGELFF. The CDR3 nucleotides read TGTGCCAGCAGCCTGGACAAGAACACCGGGGAGCTGTTTTTT. The full variable domain, its missing parts supplied by reference TRBV5-4 and TRBJ2-2, is ETGVTQSPTHLIKTRGQQVTLRCSSQSGHNTVSWYQQALGQGPQFIFQYYREEENGRGNFPPRFSGLQFPNYSSELNVNALELDDSALYLCASSLDKNTGELFFGEGSRLTVL.

DNA of the CDR3: TGCGCCAGCAGTACCGGGACTAAGCAGTTCTTC. Its translation: CASSTGTKQFF. This sequence joins TRBV5-1 and TRBJ2-1; 7 bases fit TRBD2. The CDR3 loop spans 11 amino acids. Germline V gene data show CDR1 as SGHRS and CDR2 as YFSETQ. V gave up 5 bases and J gave up 11 bases; unmatched junction bases: 4.

This chain uses TRBV4-1 with TRBJ2-5, with D possibly matching TRBD2 (5 bases). CDR3 size: 15 residues. The germline CDR1 and CDR2 sequences are MGHRA and YSYEKL. The V gene lost 2 bases and the J gene lost 2 bases, with 12 bases spanning the gap. The CDR3 DNA follows: TGCGCCAGCAGCCAAAGCCCAAGGGAGCAAGAGACCCAGTACTTC. Protein: CASSQSPREQETQYF.

This chain connects TRBV7-8 to TRBJ2-1; D unresolved. CDR1 is SGHVS, CDR2 FQNEAQ, per germline. CDR3 length: 13 residues. V shed 8 bases and J shed 0 bases, with 8 bases lying between them. CDR3 sequence: CASRSSSYNEQFF. CDR3 nucleotides: TGTGCCAGCCGGTCTAGCTCCTACAATGAGCAGTTCTTC. Drawing the rest from reference TRBV7-8 and TRBJ2-1, the complete variable domain is GAGVSQSPRYKVAKRGQDVALRCDPISGHVSLFWYQQALGQGPEFLTYFQNEAQLDKSGLPSDRFFAERPEGSVSTLKIQRTQQEDSAVYLCASRSSSYNEQFFGPGTRLTVL.

The rearrangement links TRBV11-1 to TRBJ2-7; 7 bases align to TRBD1. CDR3 length: 15 amino acids. Germline-derived CDR1 and CDR2 are SGHAT and FQDESV (reference sequence). The ends lost 2 bases at V and 0 bases at J; junction bases unmatched: 4. The CDR3 DNA reads TGTGCCAGCAGCTTAACTGGACAGGTCTCCTACGAGCAGTACTTC. The encoded protein is CASSLTGQVSYEQYF.

V gene TRBV7-6 combines with J gene TRBJ2-3, with D possibly matching TRBD2 (6 bases). CDR3 length: 17 amino acids. Trimming left V 5 bases short and J 2 bases short, with 20 bases between. The germline V gene has CDR1 SGHVS and CDR2 FNYEAQ. DNA of the CDR3: TGTGCCAGCAGCCTAAGGTCTGGAGGGAAGAACACAGATACGCAGTATTTT. It specifies CASSLRSGGKNTDTQYF.

The rearrangement uses TRBV27 and TRBJ2-2; D may be TRBD1 (6 bases). V was pared by 3 bases and J by 5 bases, with 31 bases between. The CDR3 runs to 21 residues. Germline values: CDR1 MNHEY, CDR2 SMNVEV (reference sequence). This CDR3 reads CASSFSFSLAPGAGRTGELFF. The CDR3 bases are TGTGCCAGCAGTTTCTCATTCTCTCTAGCCCCAGGGGCAGGAAGGACCGGGGAGCTGTTTTTT.

This clone was observed a handful of times. The chain joins TRBV21-1 to TRBJ2-1; the D segment call TRBD2 is taken from the table without a DNA check. TRBV21-1 represents a pseudogene. The CDR3 is 17 amino acids. CDR3 residues: CASSKALAGGTGNEQFF. The CDR3 region has the DNA TGTGCCAGCAGCAAAGCGCTAGCGGGAGGCACGGGGAATGAGCAGTTCTTC.

The table lists this clone with a few counts. The chain links TRBV30 to TRBJ1-1; TRBD1 aligns across 7 bases. The CDR3 consists of 15 residues. The trim removed 2 bases at V and 0 bases at J, leaving 6 bases unmatched. In germline, CDR1 is GTSNPN, CDR2 SVGIG (reference sequence). CDR3 sequence: CAWSRGGTMNTEAFF. Written as DNA, the CDR3 is TGTGCCTGGAGTAGAGGGGGCACTATGAACACTGAAGCTTTCTTT.

The rearrangement joins TRBV5-1 to TRBJ2-1; the match to TRBD2 covers 8 bases. CDR1 and CDR2 (germline): SGHRS, YFSETQ. This CDR3 spans 14 amino acids. The trim removed 5 bases at V and 7 bases at J, leaving 8 bases unmatched. CDR3 protein: CASSTSGGWNEQFF. For the CDR3, the DNA is TGCGCCAGCAGTACGAGCGGGGGTTGGAATGAGCAGTTCTTC. Using reference TRBV5-1 and TRBJ2-1 for the parts outside the CDR3, the full variable domain is KAGVTQTPRYLIKTRGQQVTLSCSPISGHRSVSWYQQTPGQGLQFLFEYFSETQRNKGNFPGRFSGRQFSNSRSEMNVSTLELGDSALYLCASSTSGGWNEQFFGPGTRLTVL.

The chain recombines TRBV7-3 with TRBJ2-5; TRBD2 matches at 16 bases. Germline trimming cut 5 bases from V and 1 base from J; bases unmatched to any gene: 10. Per the germline V gene, CDR1 is SGHTA and CDR2 is FQGTGA. CDR3 length equals 19 residues. The CDR3 DNA reads TGTGCCAGCAGCCCAAGGGGGACTAGCGGGGGGGGAGGCCAAGAGACCCAGTACTTC. This encodes CASSPRGTSGGGGQETQYF.

V and J are TRBV27 and TRBJ1-2; maybe TRBD1 (6 bases). The CDR3 runs 15 residues. Trimming removed 4 bases at V and 9 bases at J, with 21 bases between. Germline V gene data show CDR1 as MNHEY and CDR2 as SMNVEV (reference sequence). Here the CDR3 reads CASSSLTGIGISYTF. CDR3 DNA sequence: TGTGCCAGCAGTTCTTTAACAGGGATCGGTATTAGCTACACCTTC.

The gene calls are TRBV1 and TRBJ1-3. TRBV1 is given as a pseudogene. The CDR3 spans 15 residues. CDR3 in DNA: TGCACCAGCAGCCAAGATCACGGGGGTGGAAACACCATATATTTT. Encoded protein: CTSSQDHGGGNTIYF.

The rearrangement joins TRBV2 to TRBJ2-1; 10 bases fit TRBD2. The CDR3 runs to 16 residues. Germline V lookup: CDR1 SNHLY, CDR2 FYNNEI. The V segment lost 5 bases and the J segment 10 bases; nucleotides outside the gene matches: 14. The CDR3 is CASSKPWGTSVGEQFF. The CDR3 bases are TGTGCCAGCAGTAAACCCTGGGGGACTAGCGTTGGGGAGCAGTTCTTC.

This clone is classed as medium-sized. The rearrangement links TRBV9 to TRBJ2-7; D possibly corresponds to TRBD1 (5 bases). The germline V gene has CDR1 SGDLS and CDR2 YYNGEE. The CDR3 runs 15 residues. Trimming took 0 bases from V and 5 from J, leaving 15 bases between them. CDR3: CASSVGGQGWNEQYF. The CDR3 bases are TGTGCCAGCAGCGTAGGTGGCCAGGGATGGAACGAGCAGTACTTC.

The CDR3 region has the DNA TGTGCCAGCAGCGTGAACGGAGAGGGAGGCTACACCTTC. Translated, it gives CASSVNGEGGYTF. The chain links TRBV9 to TRBJ1-2; D call uncertain. Per germline, CDR1 SGDLS and CDR2 YYNGEE. The V and J ends lost 2 bases and 8 bases respectively, with 13 bases between them. The CDR3 covers 13 residues.

This clone was seen only a few times. The chain employs TRBV19 and TRBJ2-5; 10 bases are a match to TRBD1. The tail of the sequence fits TRBJ2-7 better, so the J call may be wrong. The length of the CDR3 is 14 residues. CDR1 and CDR2 from the germline V gene are LNHDA and SQIVND (reference sequence). The CDR3 here is CASSPGQGIYEQYF. The DNA of the CDR3 is TGTGCCAGTAGTCCGGGACAGGGGATCTACGAGCAGTACTTC.